This T cell receptor (beta chain) was documented in a study of T cell changes during pregnancy in multiple sclerosis. Germline V gene lookup returns CDR1 ENHRY and CDR2 SYGVKD. The CDR3 length is 13 residues. The trim removed 4 bases at V and 7 bases at J, leaving 5 bases unmatched. Only in-frame clones appear in the TCRdb table, and some are missing; sequencing was by immunoSEQ multiplex PCR. The sample consists of 65,000 to 90,000 clones, 80% to 95% of them appearing once. The sequence came from a female donor with multiple sclerosis, enrolled in a pregnancy study. The chain employs TRBV10-3 and TRBJ1-1; 8 bases match TRBD1. Sequenced material: peripheral blood, taken in the second trimester of pregnancy. CDR3 sequence: CAISGGQGHEAFF. CDR3 bases: TGTGCCATCAGTGGAGGACAGGGCCATGAAGCTTTCTTT.